Listed below are T cell receptor beta chains from one sample, sequenced in a study of blood T cell repertoires in COVID-19. The method was immunoSEQ multiplex PCR; TCRdb's version includes in-frame clones alone and lacks a portion of them. The table has about 24,000 clones, roughly 73% seen once. The sequencing sample was made of peripheral blood. The receptors shown here come from a human donor in a cohort sampled during active or convalescent COVID-19. Each CDR3 is given with its conserved first and last residue. The D gene is left open where the match is weak. Expanded clones get a size class; other rows say once, few or many, or leave the size out.

clone_size | j_call | v_call | d_call | cdr3_aa | cdr3_nt
few | TRBJ2-3 | TRBV7-9 | . | CASSLGLGADTQYF | TGTGCCAGCAGCTTAGGTCTAGGCGCAGATACGCAGTATTTT
. | TRBJ1-2 | TRBV11-2 | . | CASSLGALSFGYTF | TGTGCCAGCAGCTTAGGAGCCTTATCGTTTGGCTACACCTTC
. | TRBJ1-5 | TRBV18 | . | CASSQTGHQPQHF | TGTGCCAGCTCACAAACAGGGCATCAGCCCCAGCATTTT
. | TRBJ1-1 | TRBV19 | TRBD1 | CASSIGTGLNTEAFF | TGTGCCAGTAGTATCGGGACAGGACTAAACACTGAAGCTTTCTTT
. | TRBJ2-3 | TRBV3-1/TRBV3-2 | TRBD2 | CASTAGGSTDTQYF | TGTGCCAGCACTGCGGGGGGTAGTACAGATACGCAGTATTTT
. | TRBJ1-5 | TRBV3-1/TRBV3-2 | . | CASSQEGTQPQHF | TGTGCCAGCAGCCAAGAGGGGACACAGCCCCAGCATTTT
. | TRBJ2-1 | TRBV5-4 | . | CASSLVRDGDEQFF | TGTGCCAGCAGCTTGGTTCGGGATGGAGATGAGCAGTTCTTC
. | TRBJ2-5 | TRBV28 | TRBD2 | CASSLSATSGRGGQETQYF | TGTGCCAGCAGTTTATCCGCGACTAGCGGGAGAGGGGGTCAAGAGACCCAGTACTTC
. | TRBJ1-5 | TRBV4-1 | . | CASSQDGGMGNQPQHF | TGCGCCAGCAGCCAAGATGGGGGGATGGGCAATCAGCCCCAGCATTTT
. | TRBJ1-6 | TRBV7-8 | . | CASSLVPGHLNSPLHF | TGTGCCAGCAGCTTAGTTCCGGGACACTTAAATTCACCCCTCCACTTT
once | TRBJ1-2 | TRBV4-1 | TRBD1 | CASSQVGTGISYGYTF | TGCGCCAGCAGCCAAGTTGGGACAGGGATTTCCTATGGCTACACCTTC
. | TRBJ2-7 | TRBV7-6 | TRBD1 | CASSKTGGIGEQYF | TGTGCCAGCAGTAAGACAGGGGGAATCGGCGAGCAGTACTTC
. | TRBJ2-5 | TRBV7-2 | . | CASSLSGRGETQYF | TGTGCCAGCAGCTTATCGGGAAGAGGGGAGACCCAGTACTTC
. | TRBJ2-5 | TRBV11-2 | TRBD2 | CASSLGQGGGRRETQYF | TGTGCCAGCAGCTTAGGGCAGGGCGGCGGGAGACGAGAGACCCAGTACTTC
. | TRBJ2-7 | TRBV27 | TRBD2 | CASSETPGGDSSTYEQYF | TGTGCCAGCAGTGAGACCCCGGGGGGGGACTCCTCTACCTACGAGCAGTACTTC
. | TRBJ1-1 | TRBV19 | . | CASRGSMNTEAFF | TGTGCCAGCCGCGGGAGTATGAACACTGAAGCTTTCTTT
. | TRBJ1-2 | TRBV5-1 | TRBD1 | CASSLGTGPDYGYTF | TGCGCCAGCAGCTTGGGGACAGGGCCGGACTATGGCTACACCTTC